This T cell receptor beta chain derives from a study of blood T cell repertoires in COVID-19. Study overall: COVID-19 samples from acute and convalescent phases originated in the United States, Italy and Spain. Sources were T cells, B-cell-depleted T cells, or PBMCs; the material itself was cDNA or gDNA.

Trimming cost V 5 bases and J 6 bases; bases outside gene matches: 11. The CDR3 sequence is 16 residues long. Germline V CDR1 and CDR2: SGHVS, FNYEAQ. In the authors' workflow: For nucleated cells, counts were estimated from reference gene primer amplification. Produced via immunoSEQ multiplex PCR; TCRdb's table is partial and in-frame only. The DNA gave D and trimming, while V, J and clone size come from that table. This table holds about 22,000 clones, 89% found once. This clone was seen only once. This TCR was sampled from a human donor with active COVID-19. The donor label of this sample is uncertain. Input material: peripheral blood. The chain uses TRBV7-6 and TRBJ2-7; TRBD1 aligns across 12 bases. Here the CDR3 reads CASSAQEGQGAVEQYF. The CDR3 coding sequence is TGTGCCAGCAGCGCACAGGAGGGACAGGGGGCGGTCGAGCAGTACTTC.